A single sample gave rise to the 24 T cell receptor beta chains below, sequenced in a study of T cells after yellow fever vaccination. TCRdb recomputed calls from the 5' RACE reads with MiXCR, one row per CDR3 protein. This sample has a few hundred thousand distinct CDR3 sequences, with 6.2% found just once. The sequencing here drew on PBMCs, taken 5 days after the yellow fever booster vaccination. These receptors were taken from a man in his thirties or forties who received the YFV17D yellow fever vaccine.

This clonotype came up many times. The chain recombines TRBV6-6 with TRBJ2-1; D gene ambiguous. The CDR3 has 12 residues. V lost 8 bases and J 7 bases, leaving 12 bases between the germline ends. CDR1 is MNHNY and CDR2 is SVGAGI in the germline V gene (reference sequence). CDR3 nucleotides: TGTGCCAGCCACAAACCTGGGAATGAGCAGTTCTTC. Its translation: CASHKPGNEQFF.

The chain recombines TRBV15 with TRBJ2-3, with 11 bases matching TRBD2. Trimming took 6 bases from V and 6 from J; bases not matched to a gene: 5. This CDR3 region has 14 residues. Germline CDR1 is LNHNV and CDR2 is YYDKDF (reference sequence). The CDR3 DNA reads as TGTGCCACCAGACTAGCGGGAGAGGGGGATACGCAGTATTTT. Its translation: CATRLAGEGDTQYF.

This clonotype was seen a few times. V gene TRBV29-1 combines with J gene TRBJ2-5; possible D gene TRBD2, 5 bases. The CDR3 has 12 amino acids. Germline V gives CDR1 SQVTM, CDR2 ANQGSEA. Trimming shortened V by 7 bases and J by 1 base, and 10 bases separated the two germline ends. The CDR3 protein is CSAEGGQETQYF. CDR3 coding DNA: TGCAGCGCAGAGGGTGGCCAAGAGACCCAGTACTTC.

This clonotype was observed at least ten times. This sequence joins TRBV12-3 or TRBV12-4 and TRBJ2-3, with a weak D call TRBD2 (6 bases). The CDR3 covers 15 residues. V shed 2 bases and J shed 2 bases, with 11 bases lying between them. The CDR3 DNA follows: TGTGCCAGCAGTTTACGGTGGAGGGACACAGATACGCAGTATTTT. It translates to CASSLRWRDTDTQYF.

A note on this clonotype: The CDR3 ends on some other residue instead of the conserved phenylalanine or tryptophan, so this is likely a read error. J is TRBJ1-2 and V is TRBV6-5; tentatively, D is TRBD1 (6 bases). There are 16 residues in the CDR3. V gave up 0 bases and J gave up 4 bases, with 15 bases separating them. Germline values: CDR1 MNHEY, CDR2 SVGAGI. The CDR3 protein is CASSYSSGGGGYGYTS. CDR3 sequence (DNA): TGTGCCAGCAGTTACTCGTCGGGGGGGGGCGGCTATGGCTACACCTCC.

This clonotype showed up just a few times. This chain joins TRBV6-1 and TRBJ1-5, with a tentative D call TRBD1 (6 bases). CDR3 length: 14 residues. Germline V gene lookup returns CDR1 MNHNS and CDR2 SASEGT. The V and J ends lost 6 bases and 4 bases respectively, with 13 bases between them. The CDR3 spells CASRAGQINQPQHF. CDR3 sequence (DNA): TGTGCCAGCAGGGCCGGACAGATTAATCAGCCCCAGCATTTT.

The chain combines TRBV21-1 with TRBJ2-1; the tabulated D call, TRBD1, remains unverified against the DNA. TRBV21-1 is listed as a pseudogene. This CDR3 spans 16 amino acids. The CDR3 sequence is CASSKARAQGDREQFF. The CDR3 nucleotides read TGTGCCAGCAGCAAAGCCCGTGCTCAGGGAGATCGGGAGCAGTTCTTC.

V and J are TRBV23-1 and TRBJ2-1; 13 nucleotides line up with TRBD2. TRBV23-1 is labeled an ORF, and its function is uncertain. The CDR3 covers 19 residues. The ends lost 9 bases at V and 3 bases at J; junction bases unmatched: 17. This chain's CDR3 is CARSNAGTSGTHSYNEQFF. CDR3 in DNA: TGCGCCAGGAGTAATGCCGGGACTAGCGGGACACACAGCTACAATGAGCAGTTCTTC.

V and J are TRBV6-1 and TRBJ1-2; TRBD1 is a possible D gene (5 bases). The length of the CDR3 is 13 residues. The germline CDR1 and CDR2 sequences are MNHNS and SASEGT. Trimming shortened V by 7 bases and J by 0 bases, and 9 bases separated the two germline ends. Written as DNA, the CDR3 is TGTGCCAGCAAGCCGACAGCTAACTATGGCTACACCTTC. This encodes CASKPTANYGYTF.

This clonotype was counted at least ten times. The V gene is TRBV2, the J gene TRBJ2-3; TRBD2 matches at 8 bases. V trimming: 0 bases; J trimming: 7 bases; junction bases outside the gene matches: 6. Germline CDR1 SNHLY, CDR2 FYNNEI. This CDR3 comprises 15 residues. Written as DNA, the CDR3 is TGTGCCAGCAGTGAAGCGCAAATAGCGGGACATACGCAGTATTTT. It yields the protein CASSEAQIAGHTQYF.

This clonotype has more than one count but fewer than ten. The CDR3 here is CASSRETNANTGELFF. Here the CDR3 DNA reads TGCGCCAGCAGCCGAGAAACAAACGCGAACACCGGGGAGCTGTTTTTT. The V and J genes are TRBV5-1 and TRBJ2-2; D not certain. Germline CDR1 reads SGHRS; CDR2 reads YFSETQ. Trimming took 4 bases from V and 0 from J, leaving 13 bases between them. CDR3 length: 16 residues.

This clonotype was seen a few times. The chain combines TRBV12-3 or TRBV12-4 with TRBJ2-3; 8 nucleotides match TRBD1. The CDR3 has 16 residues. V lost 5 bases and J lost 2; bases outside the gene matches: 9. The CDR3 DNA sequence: TGTGCCAGCAGTGCCCAGGACAGGGAGTACACAGATACGCAGTATTTT. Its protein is CASSAQDREYTDTQYF.

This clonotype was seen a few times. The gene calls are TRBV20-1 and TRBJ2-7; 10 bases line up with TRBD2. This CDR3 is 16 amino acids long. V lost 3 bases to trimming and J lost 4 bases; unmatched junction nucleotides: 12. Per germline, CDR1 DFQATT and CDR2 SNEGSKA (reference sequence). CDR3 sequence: CSARGLAGAARYEQYF. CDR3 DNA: TGCAGTGCTAGGGGGCTAGCGGGAGCCGCGAGATACGAGCAGTACTTC.

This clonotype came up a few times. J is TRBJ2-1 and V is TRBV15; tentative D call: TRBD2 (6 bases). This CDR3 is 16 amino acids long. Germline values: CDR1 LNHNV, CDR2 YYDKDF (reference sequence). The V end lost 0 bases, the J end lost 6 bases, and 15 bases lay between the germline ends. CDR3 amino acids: CATSRELDYGRNEQFF. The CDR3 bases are TGTGCCACCAGCAGAGAGTTGGACTATGGCCGCAATGAGCAGTTCTTC.

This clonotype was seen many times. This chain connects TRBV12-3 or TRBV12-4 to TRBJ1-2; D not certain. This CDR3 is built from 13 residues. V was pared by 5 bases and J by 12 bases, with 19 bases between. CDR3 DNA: TGTGCCAGCAGTATCAGCGAACTTTTTGAAAACACCTTC. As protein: CASSISELFENTF.

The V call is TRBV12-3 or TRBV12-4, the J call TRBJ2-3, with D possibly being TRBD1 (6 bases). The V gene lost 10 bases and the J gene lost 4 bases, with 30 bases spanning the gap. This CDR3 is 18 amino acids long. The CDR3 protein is CAISTWGRDLEGPDTQYF. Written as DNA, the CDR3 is TGTGCCATCAGCACTTGGGGGCGAGACCTCGAGGGGCCAGATACGCAGTATTTT.

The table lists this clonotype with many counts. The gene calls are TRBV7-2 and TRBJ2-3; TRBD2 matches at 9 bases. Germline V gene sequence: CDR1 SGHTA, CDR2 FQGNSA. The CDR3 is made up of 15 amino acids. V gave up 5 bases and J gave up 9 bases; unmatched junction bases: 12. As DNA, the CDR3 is TGTGCCAGCAGCCATGGGTCAGCGGGAGGAGGGACGCAGTATTTT. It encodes CASSHGSAGGGTQYF. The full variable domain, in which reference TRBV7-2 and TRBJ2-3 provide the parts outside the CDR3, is GAGVSQSPSNKVTEKGKDVELRCDPISGHTALYWYRQSLGQGLEFLIYFQGNSAPDKSGLPSDRFSAERTGGSVSTLTIQRTQQEDSAVYLCASSHGSAGGGTQYFGPGTRLTVL.

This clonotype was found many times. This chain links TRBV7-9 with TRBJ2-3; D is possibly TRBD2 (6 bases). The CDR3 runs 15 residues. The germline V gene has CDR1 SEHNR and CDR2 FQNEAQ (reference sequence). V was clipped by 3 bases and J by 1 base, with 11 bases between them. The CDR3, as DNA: TGTGCCAGCAGCTTCGGAGGGGTGGGCACAGATACGCAGTATTTT. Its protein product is CASSFGGVGTDTQYF.

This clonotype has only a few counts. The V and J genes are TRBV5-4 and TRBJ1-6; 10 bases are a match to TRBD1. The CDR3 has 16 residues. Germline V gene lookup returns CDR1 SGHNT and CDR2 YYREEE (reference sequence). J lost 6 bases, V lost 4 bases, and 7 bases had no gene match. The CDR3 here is CASSLPGTGVNSPLHF. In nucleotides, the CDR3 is TGTGCCAGCAGCCTCCCCGGGACAGGGGTTAATTCACCCCTCCACTTT.

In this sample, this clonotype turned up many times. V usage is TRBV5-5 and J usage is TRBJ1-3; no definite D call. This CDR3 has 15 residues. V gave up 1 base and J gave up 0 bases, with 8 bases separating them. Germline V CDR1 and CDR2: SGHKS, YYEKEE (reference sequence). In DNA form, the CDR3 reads TGTGCCAGCAGCTTGACAGACCACTCTGGAAACACCATATATTTT. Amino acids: CASSLTDHSGNTIYF. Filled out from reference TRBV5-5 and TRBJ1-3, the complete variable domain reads DAGVTQSPTHLIKTRGQQVTLRCSPISGHKSVSWYQQVLGQGPQFIFQYYEKEERGRGNFPDRFSARQFPNYSSELNVNALLLGDSALYLCASSLTDHSGNTIYFGEGSWLTVV.

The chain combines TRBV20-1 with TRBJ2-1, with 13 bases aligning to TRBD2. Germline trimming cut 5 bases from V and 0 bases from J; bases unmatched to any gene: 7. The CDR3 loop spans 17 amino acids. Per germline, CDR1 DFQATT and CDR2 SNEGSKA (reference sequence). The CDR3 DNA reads TGCAGTGCTGGGCGGACTAGCGGGAGTCCCTCCTACAATGAGCAGTTCTTC. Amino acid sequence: CSAGRTSGSPSYNEQFF.

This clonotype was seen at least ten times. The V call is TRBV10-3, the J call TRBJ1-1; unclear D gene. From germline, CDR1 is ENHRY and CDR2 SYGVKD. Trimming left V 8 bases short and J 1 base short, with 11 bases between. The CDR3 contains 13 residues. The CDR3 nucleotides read TGTGCCATCGGATCCTCGGGGAACACTGAAGCTTTCTTT. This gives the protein CAIGSSGNTEAFF.

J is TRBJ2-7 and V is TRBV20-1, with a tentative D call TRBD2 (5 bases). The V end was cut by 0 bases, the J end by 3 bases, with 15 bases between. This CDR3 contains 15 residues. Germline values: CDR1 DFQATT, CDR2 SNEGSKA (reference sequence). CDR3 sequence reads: CSARDRGGNIYEQYF. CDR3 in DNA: TGCAGTGCTAGAGATCGGGGTGGCAACATCTACGAGCAGTACTTC.

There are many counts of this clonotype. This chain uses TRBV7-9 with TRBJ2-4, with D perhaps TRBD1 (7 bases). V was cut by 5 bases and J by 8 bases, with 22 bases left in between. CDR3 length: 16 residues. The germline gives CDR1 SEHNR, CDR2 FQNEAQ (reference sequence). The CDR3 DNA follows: TGTGCCAGCAGCCTAATGTACCGACAGGGCGGGGACATTCAGTACTTC. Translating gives CASSLMYRQGGDIQYF.